This T cell receptor beta chain was observed in a study of cytotoxic CD8 clonotypes in ibrutinib-treated CLL. Whole-study context: The subjects consisted of 11 relapsed/refractory and some 14 treatment-naive individuals, with around 17 IGHV unmutated.

V lost 5 bases and J 2 bases, leaving 5 bases between the germline ends. This CDR3 region has 11 residues. Germline CDR1 is DFQATT and CDR2 is SNEGSKA (reference sequence). As to this clone: The antigen is unknown. The identical CDR3 is also encoded by other nucleotide sequences in the sample.

Findings and caveats of the study: At ibrutinib response, clonality increased, and at progression it declined back toward baseline. Rare overall, public clonotypes shrank or held steady under therapy.

The table came from immunoSEQ multiplex PCR; TCRdb's copy has only in-frame clones and leaves some out. The table shows roughly 47,000 clones, with roughly 57% occurring only once. This TCR was recovered from a human donor with chronic lymphocytic leukemia. Sample: PBMCs, taken after 12 months of ibrutinib treatment. This chain links TRBV20-1 with TRBJ2-3; D not resolved. The CDR3 DNA reads TGCAGTGCTCGACCCACAGATACGCAGTATTTT. It yields the protein CSARPTDTQYF.